This T cell receptor beta chain was sequenced during a study of cytomegalovirus exposure and HLA in healthy donors. Germline CDR1 SGHTA, CDR2 FQGNSA. The CDR3 consists of 17 residues. Unmatched junction bases numbered 21, after V lost 8 bases and J lost 10 bases. The PCR was carried out with 60 Vbeta primers and 13 Jbeta primers. This table comes from immunoSEQ multiplex PCR, and its TCRdb copy is limited to in-frame clones, with some not included. The repertoire includes about 160,000 clones, approximately 77% of them detected once, and around 2.5% sits in the top ten. The gene calls are TRBV7-2 and TRBJ2-1, with 9 bases that match TRBD2. Sequenced material: PBMCs. The clonotype comes from a female donor in good health and CMV-seronegative. The CDR3 protein is CASSPSGGLATAREQFF. The CDR3 DNA reads TGTGCCAGCTCCCCCTCTGGGGGACTAGCAACCGCTCGGGAGCAGTTCTTC.